Shown below are 8 T cell receptor beta chains from a single sample sequenced in a study of blood T cell repertoires in COVID-19. Here immunoSEQ multiplex PCR was the method, and the copy in TCRdb shows in-frame clones only, minus some. The data contain approximately 200,000 clones, approximately 90% of them singletons. The sample taken for sequencing was PBMCs or T cells enriched from blood (not recorded which). These TCRs come from a man aged 30 to 39 who had recovered from COVID-19.

The rearrangement links TRBV4-3 to TRBJ2-2, with 10 positions matching TRBD2. J lost 6 bases, V lost 0 bases, and 4 bases had no gene match. The CDR3 runs to 16 residues. CDR1 is LGHNA and CDR2 is YSLEER in the germline V gene. DNA of the CDR3: TGCGCCAGCAGCCAAGATCCCAGCGGGGGGGCCGGGGAGCTGTTTTTT. It specifies CASSQDPSGGAGELFF.

The rearrangement uses TRBV4-3 and TRBJ1-5; D possibly corresponds to TRBD1 (5 bases). The length of the CDR3 is 13 residues. Trimming left V 4 bases short and J 6 bases short, with 10 bases between. CDR1 and CDR2 (germline): LGHNA, YSLEER. CDR3: CASSRGVFQPQHF. The CDR3 DNA follows: TGCGCCAGCAGCCGGGGGGTATTTCAGCCCCAGCATTTT.

J is TRBJ1-6 and V is TRBV27, with TRBD1 matching 7 bases. CDR3 length: 15 residues. V gave up 3 bases and J gave up 5 bases; unmatched junction bases: 4. Germline V gives CDR1 MNHEY, CDR2 SMNVEV (reference sequence). CDR3 loop: CASSFRTGDNSPLHF. DNA for the CDR3: TGTGCCAGCAGTTTTAGGACAGGAGATAATTCACCCCTCCACTTT.

The rearrangement links TRBV12-5 to TRBJ2-2; 7 bases agree with TRBD1. CDR3 length: 15 amino acids. CDR1 and CDR2 from the germline V gene are LGHNT and FRNRAP. The J segment lost 4 bases and the V segment lost 1 base, leaving 3 bases of the junction unmatched. CDR3 nucleotides: TGTGCTAGTGGTTTGGGGGCAGGGGGCACCGGGGAGCTGTTTTTT. Translating gives CASGLGAGGTGELFF. The variable domain in full, with the rest retrieved from reference TRBV12-5 and TRBJ2-2, is DARVTQTPRHKVTEMGQEVTMRCQPILGHNTVFWYRQTMMQGLELLAYFRNRAPLDDSGMPKDRFSAEMPDATLATLKIQPSEPRDSAVYFCASGLGAGGTGELFFGEGSRLTVL.

The CDR3 bases are TGTGCCAGCAGCACGCCAGAACACTACGGGCTGTTTTTT. The encoded protein is CASSTPEHYGLFF. This chain links TRBV7-9 with TRBJ1-4; D gene unclear. Germline assignment: CDR1 SEHNR and CDR2 FQNEAQ (reference sequence). V was cut by 5 bases and J by 14 bases, with 18 bases left in between. The CDR3 spans 13 residues.

V gene TRBV5-1 combines with J gene TRBJ2-3, with a tentative D call TRBD2 (6 bases). Between the trimmed V and J ends, which lost 4 bases and 4 bases, there was a span of 16 bases. The CDR3 loop spans 15 amino acids. Germline V gene lookup returns CDR1 SGHRS and CDR2 YFSETQ. In nucleotides, the CDR3 is TGCGCCAGCAGCCCCGGGACTTCCCTTCCAGATACGCAGTATTTT. It is translated as CASSPGTSLPDTQYF.

This chain uses TRBV30 with TRBJ2-1; TRBD1 might be the D (5 bases). Germline V gene sequence: CDR1 GTSNPN, CDR2 SVGIG (reference sequence). V shed 8 bases and J shed 0 bases, with 17 bases lying between them. The CDR3 has 15 amino acids. CDR3 sequence: CATMQGLSSYNEQFF. The CDR3 DNA follows: TGTGCCACCATGCAGGGCCTCAGCTCCTACAATGAGCAGTTCTTC.

This clone was counted between two and nine times. The chain combines TRBV21-1 with TRBJ2-7; the table's TRBD1 call for D was not verified on the DNA. TRBV21-1 is described as a pseudogene. The CDR3 sequence is 16 residues long. The chain's CDR3 is CASSKDRDRGGNEQYF. CDR3 in DNA: TGTGCCAGCAGCAAAGATAGAGACAGGGGTGGCAACGAGCAGTACTTC.